These 28 T cell receptor beta chains originate from one sample sequenced in a study of vaccination and CD4 T cells after COVID-19. These receptors lack a known antigen. The treatment here: 10-day PBMC culture with coronavirus spike peptide pools or control peptides (ViraFEST assay). Unexposed donor CD4+ T cells predated the COVID-19 pandemic, collected 2011-2018. An Oncomine TCR Beta short-read assay was used to sequence the DNA from cultured CD4+ T cells. MiXCR, applied by TCRdb to the PCR reads, yields one record per CDR3 protein. This sample yields roughly 9,200 distinct CDR3 sequences, of which 30% to 40% are seen a single time; roughly 35% belongs to the top ten. The sample comprised CD4+ T cells from blood, cultured in vitro. The receptors come from a human donor in good health.

The V call is TRBV24-1, the J call TRBJ1-1; the D gene is possibly TRBD1 (5 bases). Trimming took 9 bases from V and 3 from J, leaving 16 bases between them. The CDR3 loop spans 14 amino acids. In germline, CDR1 is KGHDR, CDR2 SFDVKD. CDR3: CATPGSAGDTEAFF. The CDR3 nucleotides read TGTGCCACCCCAGGGTCCGCTGGTGACACTGAAGCTTTCTTT.

This clonotype was seen more than once but under ten times. This chain uses TRBV7-9 with TRBJ2-5; tentative D call: TRBD2 (6 bases). Germline values: CDR1 SEHNR, CDR2 FQNEAQ (reference sequence). The CDR3 loop spans 14 amino acids. V was cut by 1 base and J by 7 bases, with 13 bases left in between. CDR3: CASSLGTGVTTQYF. CDR3 in DNA: TGTGCCAGCAGCTTAGGGACGGGGGTGACGACCCAGTACTTC.

The V gene is TRBV20-1, the J gene TRBJ1-5; D gene uncertain. From germline, CDR1 is DFQATT and CDR2 SNEGSKA (reference sequence). V lost 5 bases, J lost 7 bases, and 15 bases lay in between. The CDR3 runs 13 residues. The chain's CDR3 is CSASHGRNQPQHF. As DNA, the CDR3 is TGCAGTGCTTCACATGGGAGAAACCAGCCCCAGCATTTT.

This clonotype was seen only a few times. The J gene is TRBJ2-5, the V gene TRBV19, with 7 bases fitting TRBD2. CDR3 length: 13 residues. Germline assignment: CDR1 LNHDA and CDR2 SQIVND (reference sequence). V lost 4 bases and J lost 4; bases outside the gene matches: 3. The CDR3 nucleotides are TGTGCCAGTAGTAGCGGGGGAACAGAGACCCAGTACTTC. As protein: CASSSGGTETQYF.

The chain is built from TRBV10-3 and TRBJ1-2; 7 bases agree with TRBD1. With 7 bases clipped from V and 3 bases from J, the junction kept 8 bases outside the gene matches. CDR1 is ENHRY and CDR2 is SYGVKD in the germline V gene. The CDR3 is 14 amino acids. CDR3 residues: CAITARDRDYGYTF. The CDR3, as DNA: TGTGCCATCACGGCCCGGGACAGAGACTATGGCTACACCTTC.

V usage is TRBV7-6 and J usage is TRBJ2-7, with 10 bases aligning to TRBD1. CDR3 size: 13 residues. V lost 4 bases, J lost 3 bases, and 0 bases stayed unmatched. The germline CDR1 and CDR2 sequences are SGHVS and FNYEAQ. CDR3: CASSWTGGYEQYF. CDR3 coding DNA: TGTGCCAGCAGCTGGACAGGGGGCTACGAGCAGTACTTC. The variable domain in full, with the rest retrieved from reference TRBV7-6 and TRBJ2-7, is GAGVSQSPRYKVTKRGQDVALRCDPISGHVSLYWYRQALGQGPEFLTYFNYEAQQDKSGLPNDRFSAERPEGSISTLTIQRTEQRDSAMYRCASSWTGGYEQYFGPGTRLTVT.

V usage is TRBV30 and J usage is TRBJ2-7; 10 nucleotides match TRBD2. CDR1 and CDR2 from the germline V gene are GTSNPN and SVGIG (reference sequence). The CDR3 has 12 residues. The junction had 0 bases not matched to a gene; V was cut back by 4 bases and J by 3 bases. The CDR3 DNA follows: TGTGCCTGGACTAGCGGGGGCTACGAGCAGTACTTC. Amino acids: CAWTSGGYEQYF.

Details on this clonotype: The germline gene is not matched at one end of the junction; a read error may be the cause. The chain employs TRBV5-6 and TRBJ1-2; the D is unclear. This CDR3 contains 16 residues. CDR1 is SGHDT, CDR2 YYEEEE, per germline. CDR3 sequence (DNA): TGTGCCAGCAGCTTATTGACGGAGATACTGAGTTATGGCCACACCTTC. Translation gives CASSLLTEILSYGHTF.

This clonotype has a handful of counts. The V call is TRBV7-9, the J call TRBJ1-1; D remains ambiguous. The germline CDR1 and CDR2 sequences are SEHNR and FQNEAQ (reference sequence). V lost 2 bases to trimming and J lost 1 base, with 8 bases between them. The CDR3 extends over 14 amino acids. The CDR3 reads CASSLLVGNTEAFF. The CDR3, as DNA: TGTGCCAGCAGCTTACTTGTTGGGAACACTGAAGCTTTCTTT.

With respect to this clonotype: The CDR3 does not close with the conserved phenylalanine or tryptophan, likely indicating a read error. The rearrangement links TRBV7-2 to TRBJ2-3, with D unclear. V dropped 0 bases and J dropped 6 bases, with 4 bases sitting between them. This CDR3 is 12 amino acids long. CDR1 is SGHTA and CDR2 is FQGNSA in the germline V gene. DNA for the CDR3: TGTGCCAGCAGCTTAGCGACTGATACGCAGTATCTT. Protein sequence: CASSLATDTQYL.

A remark on this clonotype: The junction departs from the called germline gene at one end, perhaps through a read error. The V call is TRBV7-2, the J call TRBJ1-5; the D gene is possibly TRBD1 (5 bases). The V gene's germline CDR1 is SGHTA and CDR2 FQGNSA. This CDR3 has 11 residues. CDR3 nucleotides: TGTGCCAGCAGCTTAGAAAGGGACTGGGACTTT. Its protein product is CASSLERDWDF.

A few counts support this clonotype. This chain links TRBV19 with TRBJ1-1; possible D gene TRBD1, 6 bases. Trimming left V 3 bases short and J 7 bases short, with 9 bases between. The V gene's germline CDR1 is LNHDA and CDR2 SQIVND (reference sequence). This CDR3 is 12 amino acids long. CDR3 sequence reads: CASSIRGGEAFF. The CDR3 nucleotides read TGTGCCAGTAGTATCAGGGGCGGTGAAGCTTTCTTT.

The chain combines TRBV6-5 with TRBJ1-6, with 7 bases that match TRBD1. The V segment lost 2 bases and the J segment 9 bases; nucleotides outside the gene matches: 7. CDR3 length: 15 amino acids. The germline CDR1 and CDR2 sequences are MNHEY and SVGAGI. The CDR3 sequence: CASSYEQGVGSPLHF. The CDR3 DNA follows: TGTGCCAGCAGTTACGAGCAGGGGGTAGGTTCACCCCTCCACTTT.

This clonotype showed up just a few times. The chain has TRBV20-1 and TRBJ2-7; perhaps D is TRBD1 or TRBD2 (5 bases each). Germline CDR1 is DFQATT and CDR2 is SNEGSKA (reference sequence). The CDR3 runs to 13 residues. V dropped 5 bases and J dropped 4 bases, with 15 bases sitting between them. The CDR3 nucleotides are TGCAGTGCTCATCGACGGGACCGATACGAGCAGTACTTC. It codes for CSAHRRDRYEQYF.

The chain carries TRBV6-1 and TRBJ2-5; D remains unclear. This CDR3 has 13 amino acids. Trimming removed 1 base from V and 4 bases from J, with 7 bases in between. The V gene's germline CDR1 is MNHNS and CDR2 SASEGT. The CDR3 bases are TGTGCCAGCAGTGAAGTTCCTACAGAGACCCAGTACTTC. This translates into CASSEVPTETQYF.

In this sample, this clonotype turned up a few times. The chain uses TRBV7-9 and TRBJ2-1, with TRBD2 identical over 8 bases. With V trimmed by 5 bases and J by 7 bases, 10 bases remained unmatched. Germline V lookup: CDR1 SEHNR, CDR2 FQNEAQ (reference sequence). The CDR3 extends over 15 amino acids. The CDR3 is CASSTRGGRVNEQFF. In nucleotides, the CDR3 is TGTGCCAGCAGCACCCGGGGGGGCAGGGTAAATGAGCAGTTCTTC.

The chain links TRBV11-2 to TRBJ2-7; D is uncertain. Germline-derived CDR1 and CDR2 are SGHAT and FQNNGV. Trimming took 0 bases from V and 3 from J, leaving 9 bases between them. This CDR3 is built from 14 residues. This chain's CDR3 is CASSLDSTLYEQYF. In nucleotides, the CDR3 is TGTGCCAGCAGCTTAGACTCGACACTCTACGAGCAGTACTTC.

In this sample, this clonotype turned up a few times. The rearrangement joins TRBV6-2 or TRBV6-3 to TRBJ1-2, with D hard to call. Germline V lookup: CDR1 MNHEY, CDR2 SVGEGT. Trimming removed 9 bases at V and 4 bases at J, with 9 bases between. The CDR3 is 11 amino acids. The CDR3 DNA reads TGTGCCAGTTCAAAGAGCTATGGCTACACCTTC. Its protein product is CASSKSYGYTF.

The CDR3 is CASSLQPDSYEQYF. The CDR3 DNA sequence: TGTGCCAGCAGCTTACAACCTGACAGCTACGAGCAGTACTTC. The chain uses TRBV7-2 and TRBJ2-7; maybe TRBD1 (5 bases). V lost 2 bases, J lost 3 bases, and 11 bases lay in between. The length of the CDR3 is 14 residues. CDR1 is SGHTA, CDR2 FQGNSA, per germline.

J is TRBJ2-1 and V is TRBV4-1; perhaps TRBD2 as D (5 bases). V was trimmed by 1 base and J by 7 bases, leaving 20 bases between them. The length of the CDR3 is 17 residues. Looked up from germline, CDR1 is MGHRA and CDR2 is YSYEKL. CDR3 in amino acids: CASSQASGWGLRNEQFF. DNA of the CDR3: TGCGCCAGCAGCCAAGCCTCGGGGTGGGGTTTAAGGAATGAGCAGTTCTTC.

Notes on this clonotype: The junction and the germline gene differ at one end; a read error may be behind it. The chain links TRBV7-9 to TRBJ2-5; TRBD2 is a possible D gene (7 bases). The CDR3 sequence is 17 residues long. Per germline, CDR1 SEHNR and CDR2 FQNEAQ (reference sequence). DNA of the CDR3: TGCGCCAGCAGCTTGGGGGGCGGGGGCCTAGGAGAAGAGACCCAGTACTTC. It yields the protein CASSLGGGGLGEETQYF.

This clonotype has more than one count but fewer than ten. V usage is TRBV7-2 and J usage is TRBJ1-1; 8 bases agree with TRBD1. V was pared by 7 bases and J by 11 bases, with 9 bases of the junction left unmatched. This CDR3 has 12 residues. Germline V lookup: CDR1 SGHTA, CDR2 FQGNSA. The CDR3 DNA follows: TGTGCCAGCAACCGACAGGGGCTACAGGCTTTCTTT. As protein: CASNRQGLQAFF.

This clonotype was found a few times. V gene TRBV4-2 combines with J gene TRBJ2-7, with 9 positions matching TRBD2. The junction had 6 bases not matched to a gene; V was cut back by 0 bases and J by 6 bases. The CDR3 runs to 15 residues. Germline assignment: CDR1 LGHNA and CDR2 YNFKEQ. As DNA, the CDR3 is TGTGCCAGCAGCCAAGATGCGGGGGGGCCGGGCGAGCAGTACTTC. This sequence encodes CASSQDAGGPGEQYF.

Concerning this clonotype: Compared with germline, one end of the junction differs, possibly owing to a read error. The rearrangement joins TRBV20-1 to TRBJ2-5, with 11 nucleotides matching TRBD1. The CDR3 covers 13 residues. Germline V CDR1 and CDR2: DFQATT, SNEGSKA (reference sequence). The CDR3, as DNA: TGCAGTGTTCCGGGACAGGGGGGTGAGACCCGGTACTTC. Translating it yields CSVPGQGGETRYF.

This clonotype has a handful of counts. The chain combines TRBV6-1 with TRBJ1-1; no definite D call. Trimming pared 8 bases from V and 5 bases from J, leaving 18 bases between. Germline assignment: CDR1 MNHNS and CDR2 SASEGT. There are 14 residues in the CDR3. CDR3 DNA: TGTGCCAGCGATGAATCCTGGGAGAGGACTGAAGCTTTCTTT. This translates into CASDESWERTEAFF.

This clonotype was seen just once. The chain joins TRBV20-1 to TRBJ2-5, with D perhaps TRBD1 (5 bases). The CDR3 length is 14 residues. The germline gives CDR1 DFQATT, CDR2 SNEGSKA (reference sequence). V was pared by 4 bases and J by 2 bases, with 14 bases between. The CDR3 sequence: CSATSRGAQETQYF. The CDR3 DNA reads as TGCAGTGCTACCTCGCGTGGGGCTCAAGAGACCCAGTACTTC.

The count of this clonotype is one. The V and J genes are TRBV5-1 and TRBJ1-1; D remains unclear. Germline lookup yields CDR1 SGHRS and CDR2 YFSETQ. This CDR3 comprises 13 residues. V was pared by 4 bases and J by 13 bases, with 20 bases between. The CDR3 DNA sequence: TGCGCCAGCAGCAGGGATGAAACCGTTTTGGGTTTCTTT. It is translated as CASSRDETVLGFF.

Only a few counts were recorded for this clonotype. J is TRBJ2-3 and V is TRBV7-9, with 13 bases lining up with TRBD2. CDR3 size: 16 residues. Germline CDR1 is SEHNR and CDR2 is FQNEAQ (reference sequence). Germline trimming cut 6 bases from V and 3 bases from J; bases unmatched to any gene: 6. The CDR3 nucleotides read TGTGCCAGCAGTCTGATGGGACTAGCGGGGACAGATACGCAGTATTTT. Translating gives CASSLMGLAGTDTQYF.